The sequence of this T cell receptor (beta chain) was determined in a study of cytomegalovirus exposure and HLA in healthy donors. Findings and limits, study-wide: Sequencing depth across donors, presence/absence analyses assumed, was roughly uniform. Later analysis indicated greater clonal expansion among HLA-associated TCR beta chains than among equally common other chains.

The PCR ran on 60 Vbeta and 13 Jbeta primers. Some clones are missing from TCRdb's copy, which holds only in-frame ones; the method was immunoSEQ multiplex PCR. The table has 150,000 to 200,000 clones, 80% seen once. As regards this clone: What it binds is not known.

Sequencing was carried out using PBMCs. The receptor was derived from a young man in good health and CMV-seropositive.

The CDR3 here is CASSLVYGVGTEAFF. The CDR3 region has the DNA TGTGCCAGCAGCTTAGTGTACGGGGTGGGGACTGAAGCTTTCTTT. The chain couples TRBV11-3 to TRBJ1-1; D is unclear. V shed 1 base and J shed 5 bases, with 14 bases lying between them. Germline V CDR1 and CDR2: SGHNT, YENEEA. The CDR3 covers 15 residues.